This TCR beta chain stems from a study of regulatory T cells in long-lasting Graves disease. The V gene end was trimmed by 3 bases and the J gene end by 3 bases; junction bases not matched to a gene: 5. CDR1 is SGDLS, CDR2 YYNGEE, per germline. The CDR3 is made up of 16 amino acids. This sample's time point: persistent/refractory GD, antithyroid drugs over 5 years with positive TRAb. TCR sequences were obtained from RNA taken from PBMCs. The authors built TCR beta libraries using iRepertoire HTBI primers and Arm-PCR of CDR3 regions. A single record per CDR3 protein comes from TCRdb applying MiXCR to the multiplex PCR reads. The sample lists roughly 500,000 distinct CDR3 sequences, about a fifth occurring once. General study findings and limits: Few sampled subjects may have lowered accuracy. Persistent patients had a count of shared public clonotypes (more than 2,500) that exceeded that of new patients (around 970). TRBV28, TRBJ1-2 and TRBJ2-5 were favored in persistent disease.

This clonotype was seen a few times. The antigen remains undetermined. The source material was peripheral blood mononuclear cells (PBMCs), sampled when the disease was refractory, from a patient treated with antithyroid drugs. The sequence was obtained from a female donor with Graves disease. The rearrangement uses TRBV9 and TRBJ2-2, with 10 nucleotides matching TRBD1. CDR3 region: CASSGAGTGDTGELFF. DNA of the CDR3: TGTGCCAGCAGCGGGGCCGGGACAGGGGACACCGGGGAGCTGTTTTTT.